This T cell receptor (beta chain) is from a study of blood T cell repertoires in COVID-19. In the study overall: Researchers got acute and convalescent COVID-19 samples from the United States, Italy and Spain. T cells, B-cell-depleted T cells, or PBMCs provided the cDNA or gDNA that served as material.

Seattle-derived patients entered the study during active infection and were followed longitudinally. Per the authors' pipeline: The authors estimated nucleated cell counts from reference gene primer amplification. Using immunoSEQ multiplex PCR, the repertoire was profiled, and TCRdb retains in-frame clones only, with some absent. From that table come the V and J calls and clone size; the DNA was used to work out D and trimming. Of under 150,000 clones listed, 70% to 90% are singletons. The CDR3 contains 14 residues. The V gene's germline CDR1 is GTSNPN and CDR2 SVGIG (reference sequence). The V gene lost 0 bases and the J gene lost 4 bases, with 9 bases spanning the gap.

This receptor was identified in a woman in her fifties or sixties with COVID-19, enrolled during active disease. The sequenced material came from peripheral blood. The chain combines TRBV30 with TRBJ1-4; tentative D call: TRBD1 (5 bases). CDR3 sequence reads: CAWSVSGINEKLFF. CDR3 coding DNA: TGTGCCTGGAGTGTTTCAGGGATTAATGAAAAACTGTTTTTT.